This T cell receptor (beta chain) was captured by sequencing in a study of blood T cells in healthy people across ages. Findings and limits, study-wide: With age, beta diversity per million T cells declined roughly linearly, significantly by about 40.

As concerns this clonotype: The antigen is undetermined.

A second PCR, run for about 7 to 12 cycles, used a sample-barcoded 5' primer plus a J-beta primer mix. TCRdb re-called the 5' RACE reads with MiXCR, one entry per CDR3 protein. The sample lists about 1 million distinct CDR3 sequences, around 25% seen once, with 0.75% in the top ten. Trimming cost V 3 bases and J 10 bases, with 13 bases left between them. This CDR3 is built from 12 residues. Germline V lookup: CDR1 SGHDT, CDR2 YYEEEE. This sample also appeared in a second study, on T cells of mothers and their children. That work contributes: Three healthy Caucasian mothers, along with their six children, were the donors.

This chain links TRBV5-6 with TRBJ1-1; possible D gene TRBD1, 6 bases. The sequence derives from a girl aged 2 to 9 in good health. Sequenced input: blood. The CDR3 spells CASSSTGYGAFF. As DNA, the CDR3 is TGTGCCAGCAGCTCAACAGGGTATGGAGCTTTCTTT.